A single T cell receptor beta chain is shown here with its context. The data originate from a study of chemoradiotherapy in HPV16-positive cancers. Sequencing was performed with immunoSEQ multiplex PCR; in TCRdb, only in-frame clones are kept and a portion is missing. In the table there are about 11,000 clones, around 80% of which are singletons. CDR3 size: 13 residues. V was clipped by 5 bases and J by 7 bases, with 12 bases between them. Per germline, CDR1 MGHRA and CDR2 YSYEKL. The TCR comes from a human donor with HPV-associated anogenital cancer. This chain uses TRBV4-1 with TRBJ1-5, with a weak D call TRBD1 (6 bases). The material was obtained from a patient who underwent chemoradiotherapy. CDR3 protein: CASSYDRRQPQHF. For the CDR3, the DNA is TGCGCCAGCAGCTATGACAGGCGGCAGCCCCAGCATTTT.